The 27 T cell receptor beta chains listed next were all sequenced from one sample in a study of cytomegalovirus exposure and HLA in healthy donors. The study ran its PCR with 60 Vbeta and 13 Jbeta primers. Generated by immunoSEQ multiplex PCR, the TCRdb table keeps only in-frame clones and is missing some. The sample records about 200,000 clones, approximately 82% being singletons. The material sequenced was PBMCs. The receptor set was obtained from a man aged 40-55 years in good health and CMV-seropositive.

This clone was recorded a few times. This chain connects TRBV2 to TRBJ1-2; 10 bases align to TRBD1. Germline V gene lookup returns CDR1 SNHLY and CDR2 FYNNEI. The V and J ends lost 6 bases and 6 bases, in that order; junction bases with no gene match: 1. CDR3 length equals 12 residues. The CDR3 loop is CASSGTGDGYTF. The CDR3 DNA reads as TGTGCCAGCAGCGGGACAGGGGATGGCTACACCTTC.

This rearrangement joins TRBV30 to TRBJ1-3; 11 nucleotides agree with TRBD1. V lost 2 bases and J lost 6; bases outside the gene matches: 6. The CDR3 is 15 amino acids. CDR1 and CDR2 from the germline V gene are GTSNPN and SVGIG (reference sequence). The CDR3 reads CAWSLQGQGENTIYF. CDR3 nucleotides: TGTGCCTGGAGTCTACAGGGACAGGGGGAAAACACCATATATTTT.

The rearrangement uses TRBV2 and TRBJ1-2; 9 bases are shared with TRBD1. The CDR3 has 15 amino acids. Germline assignment: CDR1 SNHLY and CDR2 FYNNEI. V lost 10 bases, J lost 2 bases, and 11 bases stayed unmatched. The DNA for the CDR3 is TGTGCCACCCAGGACAGGGGCGGAAAAAACTATGGCTACACCTTC. Translation: CATQDRGGKNYGYTF.

The chain uses TRBV25-1 and TRBJ2-1; D might be TRBD2 (6 bases). Per the germline V gene, CDR1 is MGHDK and CDR2 is SYGVNS. The V end was cut by 2 bases, the J end by 3 bases, with 14 bases between. The CDR3 is 16 residues long. The CDR3 reads CASSEAGRSVYNEQFF. CDR3 in DNA: TGTGCCAGCAGTGAAGCAGGGAGGAGCGTCTACAATGAGCAGTTCTTC.

This clone was observed a handful of times. The chain joins TRBV11-2 to TRBJ2-1, with D possibly TRBD2 on 5 matching bases. The CDR3 loop spans 15 amino acids. Trimming took off 1 base at V and 7 bases at J, with 14 bases between the two ends. In germline, CDR1 is SGHAT, CDR2 FQNNGV. In DNA, the CDR3 is TGTGCCAGCAGCTTAGGAGGGAGAAGTTTTAATGAGCAGTTCTTC. Translation: CASSLGGRSFNEQFF.

This chain links TRBV5-6 with TRBJ1-2; TRBD1 might be the D (6 bases). Germline values: CDR1 SGHDT, CDR2 YYEEEE. The CDR3 loop spans 15 amino acids. V was cut by 3 bases and J by 4 bases, with 16 bases left in between. CDR3 in DNA: TGTGCCAGCAGCTCCCTCACACAGGGTGCCTATGGCTACACCTTC. Translation gives CASSSLTQGAYGYTF.

There are a few counts of this clone. This sequence joins TRBV2 and TRBJ2-6, with D possibly TRBD2 on 5 matching bases. The CDR3 spans 15 residues. V was clipped by 4 bases and J by 0 bases, with 7 bases between them. Germline assignment: CDR1 SNHLY and CDR2 FYNNEI. The CDR3 loop reads CASSGGPSGANVLTF. CDR3 nucleotides: TGTGCCAGCAGTGGAGGGCCCTCTGGGGCCAACGTCCTGACTTTC.

V gene TRBV29-1 combines with J gene TRBJ1-1; D call uncertain. V was shortened by 5 bases and J by 9 bases, with 19 bases between the two germline ends. Germline assignment: CDR1 SQVTM and CDR2 ANQGSEA. This CDR3 has 13 amino acids. The CDR3 region has the DNA TGCAGCGTTATGGGAGATCGGGAGACGAAAGCTTTCTTT. Translated: CSVMGDRETKAFF. The variable domain in full, completed from reference TRBV29-1 and TRBJ1-1, reads SAVISQKPSRDICQRGTSLTIQCQVDSQVTMMFWYRQQPGQSLTLIATANQGSEATYESGFVIDKFPISRPNLTFSTLTVSNMSPEDSSIYLCSVMGDRETKAFFGQGTRLTVV.

The chain uses TRBV5-1 and TRBJ2-1; maybe TRBD2 (6 bases). Trimming pared 5 bases from V and 1 base from J, leaving 10 bases between. The CDR3 sequence is 14 residues long. In germline, CDR1 is SGHRS, CDR2 YFSETQ. The chain's CDR3 is CASSRSGSYNEQFF. CDR3 in DNA: TGCGCCAGCAGTCGGAGCGGGTCCTACAATGAGCAGTTCTTC.

The chain uses TRBV29-1 and TRBJ2-7; TRBD2 matches at 12 bases. Trimming removed 6 bases from V and 6 bases from J; junction bases left unmatched: 6. Germline CDR1 SQVTM, CDR2 ANQGSEA. This CDR3 comprises 13 residues. This CDR3 reads CSVLPGLAGEQYF. The CDR3 DNA reads TGCAGCGTGTTACCGGGACTAGCGGGCGAGCAGTACTTC.

This chain uses TRBV6-5 with TRBJ1-2; 8 bases line up with TRBD1. Germline-derived CDR1 and CDR2 are MNHEY and SVGAGI. V gave up 8 bases and J gave up 0 bases; unmatched junction bases: 5. CDR3 length equals 14 residues. CDR3 protein: CASQGQGTNYGYTF. The CDR3 DNA reads as TGTGCCAGCCAAGGACAGGGAACTAACTATGGCTACACCTTC.

The sample holds a few counts of this clone. The gene calls are TRBV7-8 and TRBJ2-2, with no clear D. The germline V and J ends were trimmed by 3 bases and 1 base, with 6 bases remaining between them. This CDR3 has 14 residues. Germline CDR1 SGHVS, CDR2 FQNEAQ. In DNA form, the CDR3 reads TGTGCCAGCAGCTTTGAGGAGAACACCGGGGAGCTGTTTTTT. Its translation is CASSFEENTGELFF.

With respect to this clone: Given the absence of the conserved phenylalanine or tryptophan at the CDR3 end, a read error is likely. V and J are TRBV29-1 and TRBJ2-7; D is possibly TRBD1 (6 bases). Germline values: CDR1 SQVTM, CDR2 ANQGSEA. The length of the CDR3 is 12 residues. V was pared by 4 bases and J by 1 base, with 8 bases between. CDR3 in amino acids: CSVGTESYEQYL. In DNA, the CDR3 is TGCAGCGTTGGGACAGAGTCCTACGAGCAGTACCTC.

A single count supports this clone. V and J are TRBV7-2 and TRBJ2-7; 9 bases map to TRBD1. The CDR3 extends over 13 amino acids. Per germline, CDR1 SGHTA and CDR2 FQGNSA. Germline trimming cut 4 bases from V and 7 bases from J; bases unmatched to any gene: 5. CDR3 protein: CASSSTGGWEQYF. CDR3 bases: TGTGCCAGCAGCTCGACAGGGGGTTGGGAGCAGTACTTC.

The chain recombines TRBV6-1 with TRBJ2-5, with TRBD1 matching 8 bases. The last part of the DNA fits TRBJ2-7 better; the J call may be wrong. The CDR3 covers 14 residues. Germline-derived CDR1 and CDR2 are MNHNS and SASEGT. CDR3 nucleotide sequence: TGTGCCAGCAGCTTGGGACAGGCCCTCTACGAGCAGTACTTC. This translates into CASSLGQALYEQYF.

The CDR3 loop reads CAWSTQGNYGYTF. In nucleotides, the CDR3 is TGTGCCTGGAGTACACAGGGAAACTATGGCTACACCTTC. This chain links TRBV30 with TRBJ1-2; D possibly corresponds to TRBD1 (6 bases). The CDR3 runs 13 residues. Germline lookup yields CDR1 GTSNPN and CDR2 SVGIG (reference sequence). V lost 2 bases and J lost 2, with 9 bases in between.

The CDR3 bases are TGTGCCAGCAAGTCGAGAATGAATGAGCAGTTCTTC. Translating it yields CASKSRMNEQFF. The chain joins TRBV2 to TRBJ2-1; D gene uncertain. There are 12 residues in the CDR3. From germline, CDR1 is SNHLY and CDR2 FYNNEI. Trimming shortened V by 7 bases and J by 7 bases, and 11 bases separated the two germline ends.

V gene TRBV11-1 combines with J gene TRBJ2-5, with 10 bases that match TRBD1. Unmatched junction bases numbered 1, after V lost 0 bases and J lost 3 bases. Germline CDR1 SGHAT, CDR2 FQDESV (reference sequence). The CDR3 extends over 15 amino acids. CDR3 amino acids: CASSLAGTGEETQYF. The CDR3 DNA reads TGTGCCAGCAGCTTAGCAGGGACAGGGGAAGAGACCCAGTACTTC.

V is TRBV5-1 and J is TRBJ2-7; TRBD2 matches 11 bases. This CDR3 contains 17 residues. The germline V gene has CDR1 SGHRS and CDR2 YFSETQ. V lost 2 bases to trimming and J lost 0 bases; unmatched junction nucleotides: 7. For the CDR3, the DNA is TGCGCCAGCAGCTTTACTCGGACTAGCGGGTACTCCTACGAGCAGTACTTC. Protein sequence: CASSFTRTSGYSYEQYF.

The rearrangement links TRBV5-1 to TRBJ1-2; 7 bases fit TRBD1. The CDR3 has 15 residues. CDR1 and CDR2 from the germline V gene are SGHRS and YFSETQ. Trimming took 0 bases from V and 4 from J; bases not matched to a gene: 6. The CDR3 protein is CASSLGGTAGYGYTF. For the CDR3, the DNA is TGCGCCAGCAGCTTGGGGGGGACAGCAGGCTATGGCTACACCTTC.

The chain links TRBV29-1 to TRBJ2-1, with 10 bases matching TRBD2. Germline values: CDR1 SQVTM, CDR2 ANQGSEA. The length of the CDR3 is 12 residues. The junction had 7 bases not matched to a gene; V was cut back by 7 bases and J by 10 bases. The CDR3 loop is CSAVAGGREQFF. The CDR3 region has the DNA TGCAGCGCGGTAGCGGGAGGACGCGAGCAGTTCTTC.

Written as DNA, the CDR3 is TGTGCCAGCAGCTCCCGCAGGGGGCGGTTAATGAACACTGAAGCTTTCTTT. As protein: CASSSRRGRLMNTEAFF. The V and J genes are TRBV7-9 and TRBJ1-1, with 8 bases that match TRBD1. Unmatched junction bases numbered 10, after V lost 4 bases and J lost 0 bases. Germline-derived CDR1 and CDR2 are SEHNR and FQNEAQ (reference sequence). The CDR3 runs 17 residues.

The V call is TRBV5-1, the J call TRBJ1-1; 7 bases are a match to TRBD1. Germline V gives CDR1 SGHRS, CDR2 YFSETQ. J lost 2 bases, V lost 9 bases, and 7 bases had no gene match. This CDR3 contains 13 residues. The CDR3 loop reads CATQGDPNTEAFF. The CDR3 DNA reads as TGCGCCACCCAGGGGGACCCTAACACTGAAGCTTTCTTT. The full variable domain, completed using reference TRBV5-1 and TRBJ1-1, is KAGVTQTPRYLIKTRGQQVTLSCSPISGHRSVSWYQQTPGQGLQFLFEYFSETQRNKGNFPGRFSGRQFSNSRSEMNVSTLELGDSALYLCATQGDPNTEAFFGQGTRLTVV.

This chain joins TRBV19 and TRBJ2-1; 12 bases agree with TRBD2. CDR3 size: 17 residues. Germline V gene lookup returns CDR1 LNHDA and CDR2 SQIVND (reference sequence). J lost 7 bases, V lost 5 bases, and 12 bases had no gene match. The CDR3, as DNA: TGTGCCAGTAGTCCCCATTCGACTAGCGGGAGTGGAAATGAGCAGTTCTTC. Encoded protein: CASSPHSTSGSGNEQFF. The variable domain in full, completed from reference TRBV19 and TRBJ2-1, reads DGGITQSPKYLFRKEGQNVTLSCEQNLNHDAMYWYRQDPGQGLRLIYYSQIVNDFQKGDIAEGYSVSREKKESFPLTVTSAQKNPTAFYLCASSPHSTSGSGNEQFFGPGTRLTVL.

The chain links TRBV5-1 to TRBJ1-2; D is unclear. This CDR3 has 16 amino acids. V gave up 4 bases and J gave up 5 bases, with 21 bases separating them. The V gene's germline CDR1 is SGHRS and CDR2 YFSETQ. CDR3 nucleotide sequence: TGCGCCAGCAGCCCTTCGGGAGTGGTCGGTAGTTATGGCTACACCTTC. It is translated as CASSPSGVVGSYGYTF.

The chain uses TRBV19 and TRBJ2-7; 7 bases line up with TRBD1. The CDR3 runs to 14 residues. V lost 2 bases, J lost 3 bases, and 4 bases stayed unmatched. Germline values: CDR1 LNHDA, CDR2 SQIVND (reference sequence). CDR3 bases: TGTGCCAGTAGTATACAAAACAGGGGCTACGAGCAGTACTTC. This codes for CASSIQNRGYEQYF.

Remarks on this clone: The junction departs from germline at one end; a sequencing error may be responsible. This sample includes further DNA sequences coding for the same CDR3. The chain combines TRBV14 with TRBJ2-2, with a tentative D call TRBD1 (5 bases). The CDR3 length is 14 residues. Germline V lookup: CDR1 SGHDN, CDR2 FVKESK. CDR3 protein: CASSHRSGTGELFF. CDR3 DNA sequence: TGCGCCAGCAGCCACAGGTCCGGCACCGGGGAGCTGTTTTTT.